The following is a T cell receptor beta chain sequence with its context. Its antigen is undetermined. The sample comes from a study of graft-versus-host responses after intestinal transplantation. CDR3 length: 15 residues. Germline assignment: CDR1 MNHNY and CDR2 SVGAGI (reference sequence). V was shortened by 2 bases and J by 7 bases, with 17 bases between the two germline ends. Method: immunoSEQ multiplex PCR; TCRdb's copy keeps in-frame clones and lacks some. The sample has about 100,000 clones, 87% seen once. The specimen comprised unstimulated CD4+ T cells sorted from spleen or lymph node cells, sampled before transplant. V is TRBV6-6 and J is TRBJ1-2, with TRBD1 as a possible D gene (6 bases). The receptor was isolated from a human donor who was the organ donor for an intestinal transplant. CDR3 region: CASSYGLRGMSGYTF. The DNA for the CDR3 is TGTGCCAGCAGTTACGGACTCAGGGGAATGAGTGGCTACACCTTC.